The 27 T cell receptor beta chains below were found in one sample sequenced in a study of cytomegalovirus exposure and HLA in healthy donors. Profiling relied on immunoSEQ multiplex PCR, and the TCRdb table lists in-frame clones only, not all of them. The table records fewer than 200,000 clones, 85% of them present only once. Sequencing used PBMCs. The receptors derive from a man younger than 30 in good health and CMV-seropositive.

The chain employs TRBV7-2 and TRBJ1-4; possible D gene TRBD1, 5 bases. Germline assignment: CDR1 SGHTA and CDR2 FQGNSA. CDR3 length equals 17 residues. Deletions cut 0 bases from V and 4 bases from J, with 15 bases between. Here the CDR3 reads CASSLAGRGGGNEKLFF. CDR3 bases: TGTGCCAGCAGCTTAGCCGGTAGGGGCGGGGGTAATGAAAAACTGTTTTTT.

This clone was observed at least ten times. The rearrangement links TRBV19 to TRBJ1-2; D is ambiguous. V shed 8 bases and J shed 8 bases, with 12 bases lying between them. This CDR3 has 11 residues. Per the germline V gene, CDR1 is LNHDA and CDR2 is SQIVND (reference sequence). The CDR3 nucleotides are TGTGCCAGTGCCTACCGAAGCGGCTACACCTTC. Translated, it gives CASAYRSGYTF.

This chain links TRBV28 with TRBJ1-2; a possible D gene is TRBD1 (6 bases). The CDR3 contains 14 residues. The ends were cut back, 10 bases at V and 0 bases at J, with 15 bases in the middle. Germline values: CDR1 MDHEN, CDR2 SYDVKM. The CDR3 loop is CAILNRQANYGYTF. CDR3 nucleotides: TGTGCCATTCTTAATAGACAGGCTAACTATGGCTACACCTTC.

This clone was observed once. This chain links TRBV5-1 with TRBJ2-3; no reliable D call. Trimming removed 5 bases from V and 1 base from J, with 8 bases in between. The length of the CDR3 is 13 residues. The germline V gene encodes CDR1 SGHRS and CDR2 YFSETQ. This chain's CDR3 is CASSPVGTDTQYF. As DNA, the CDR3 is TGCGCCAGCAGTCCGGTCGGCACAGATACGCAGTATTTT.

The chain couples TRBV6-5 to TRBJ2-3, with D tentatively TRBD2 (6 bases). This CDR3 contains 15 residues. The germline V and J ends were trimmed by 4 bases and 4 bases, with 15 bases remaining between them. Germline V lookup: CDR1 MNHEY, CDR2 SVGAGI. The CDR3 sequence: CASSSHGGGSDTQYF. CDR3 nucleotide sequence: TGTGCCAGCAGTTCCCACGGGGGAGGATCAGATACGCAGTATTTT.

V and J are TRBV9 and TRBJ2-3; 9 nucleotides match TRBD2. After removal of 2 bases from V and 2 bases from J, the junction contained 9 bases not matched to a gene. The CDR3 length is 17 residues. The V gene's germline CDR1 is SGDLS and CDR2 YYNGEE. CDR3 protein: CASSVSLAGAPTDTQYF. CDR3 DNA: TGTGCCAGCAGCGTGTCCTTAGCGGGGGCCCCCACAGATACGCAGTATTTT. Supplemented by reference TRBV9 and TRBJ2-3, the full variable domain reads DSGVTQTPKHLITATGQRVTLRCSPRSGDLSVYWYQQSLDQGLQFLIQYYNGEERAKGNILERFSAQQFPDLHSELNLSSLELGDSALYFCASSVSLAGAPTDTQYFGPGTRLTVL.

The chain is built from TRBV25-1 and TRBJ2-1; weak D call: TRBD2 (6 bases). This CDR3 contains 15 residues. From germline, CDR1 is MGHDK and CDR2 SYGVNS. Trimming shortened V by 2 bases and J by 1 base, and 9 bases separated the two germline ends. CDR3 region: CASSELAGSYNEQFF. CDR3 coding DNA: TGTGCCAGCAGTGAACTTGCGGGATCCTACAATGAGCAGTTCTTC.

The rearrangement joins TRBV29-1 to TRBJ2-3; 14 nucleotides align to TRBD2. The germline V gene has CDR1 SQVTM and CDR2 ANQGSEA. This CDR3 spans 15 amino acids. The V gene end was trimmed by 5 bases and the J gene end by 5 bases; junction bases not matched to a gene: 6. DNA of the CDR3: TGCAGCGTTACGGGACTAGCGGGAGCCGTAGATACGCAGTATTTT. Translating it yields CSVTGLAGAVDTQYF.

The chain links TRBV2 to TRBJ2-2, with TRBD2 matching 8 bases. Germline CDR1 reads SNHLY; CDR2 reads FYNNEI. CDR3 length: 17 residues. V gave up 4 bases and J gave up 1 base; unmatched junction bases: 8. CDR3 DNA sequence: TGTGCCAGCAGTGGGGCCAGCGGGGGAGTGAACACCGGGGAGCTGTTTTTT. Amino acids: CASSGASGGVNTGELFF. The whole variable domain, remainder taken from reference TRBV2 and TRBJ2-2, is EPEVTQTPSHQVTQMGQEVILRCVPISNHLYFYWYRQILGQKVEFLVSFYNNEISEKSEIFDDQFSVERPDGSNFTLKIRSTKLEDSAMYFCASSGASGGVNTGELFFGEGSRLTVL.

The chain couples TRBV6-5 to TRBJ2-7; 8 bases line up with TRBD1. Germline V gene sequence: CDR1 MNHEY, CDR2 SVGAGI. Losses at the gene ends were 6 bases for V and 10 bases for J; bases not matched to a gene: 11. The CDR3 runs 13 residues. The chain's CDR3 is CASSPPDRGSQYF. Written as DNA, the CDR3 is TGTGCCAGCAGCCCACCTGACAGGGGCTCACAGTACTTC.

Here the CDR3 DNA reads TGTGCCAGTAGTATGACTGCTTATAGCAATCAGCCCCAGCATTTT. Amino acid sequence: CASSMTAYSNQPQHF. The gene calls are TRBV19 and TRBJ1-5, with D unresolved. The CDR3 has 15 residues. The germline V gene has CDR1 LNHDA and CDR2 SQIVND (reference sequence). Trimming removed 3 bases at V and 0 bases at J, with 9 bases between.

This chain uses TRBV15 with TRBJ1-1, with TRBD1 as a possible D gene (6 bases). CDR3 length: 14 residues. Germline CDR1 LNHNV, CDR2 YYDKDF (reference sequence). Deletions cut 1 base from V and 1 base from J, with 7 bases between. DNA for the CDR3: TGTGCCACCAGCAGAGTGACAGGGAACACTGAAGCTTTCTTT. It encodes CATSRVTGNTEAFF.

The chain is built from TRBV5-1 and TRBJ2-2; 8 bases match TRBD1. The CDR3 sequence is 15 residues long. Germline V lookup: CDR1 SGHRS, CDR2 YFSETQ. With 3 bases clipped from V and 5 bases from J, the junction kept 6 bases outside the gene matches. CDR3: CASSSSGGATGELFF. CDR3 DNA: TGCGCCAGCAGCTCCTCAGGGGGCGCGACCGGGGAGCTGTTTTTT.

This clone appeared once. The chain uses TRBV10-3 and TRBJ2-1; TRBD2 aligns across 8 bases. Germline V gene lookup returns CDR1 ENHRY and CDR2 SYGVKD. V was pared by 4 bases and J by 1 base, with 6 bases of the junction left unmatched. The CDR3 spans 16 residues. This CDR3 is CAISGSGGVSYNEQFF. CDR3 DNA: TGTGCCATCAGTGGATCGGGAGGGGTATCCTACAATGAGCAGTTCTTC.

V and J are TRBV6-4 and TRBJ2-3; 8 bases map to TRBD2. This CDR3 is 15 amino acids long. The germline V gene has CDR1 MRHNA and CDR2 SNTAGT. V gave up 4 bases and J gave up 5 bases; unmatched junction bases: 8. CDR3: CASSASGGAGDTQYF. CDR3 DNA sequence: TGTGCCAGCAGTGCCTCGGGGGGGGCCGGAGATACGCAGTATTTT.

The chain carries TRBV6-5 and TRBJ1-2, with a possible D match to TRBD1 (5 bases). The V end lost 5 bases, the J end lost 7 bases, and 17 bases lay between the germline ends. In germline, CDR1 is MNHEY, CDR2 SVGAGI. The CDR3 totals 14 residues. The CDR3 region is CASSPFEGVSGYTF. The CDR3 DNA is TGTGCCAGCAGTCCTTTTGAAGGGGTCTCTGGCTACACCTTC.

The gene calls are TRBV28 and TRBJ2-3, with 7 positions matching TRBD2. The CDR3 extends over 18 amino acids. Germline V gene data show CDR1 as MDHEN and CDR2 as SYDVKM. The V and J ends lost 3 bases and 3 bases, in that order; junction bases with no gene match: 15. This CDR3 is CASSFRAGVPLFTDTQYF. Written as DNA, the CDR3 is TGTGCCAGCAGTTTCAGGGCGGGAGTCCCCCTATTTACAGATACGCAGTATTTT.

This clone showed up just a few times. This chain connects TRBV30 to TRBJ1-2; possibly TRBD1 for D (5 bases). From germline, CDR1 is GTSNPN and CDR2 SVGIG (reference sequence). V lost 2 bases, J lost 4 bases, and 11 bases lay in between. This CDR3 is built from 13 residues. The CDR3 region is CAWSQGRPYGYTF. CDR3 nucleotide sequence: TGTGCCTGGAGTCAGGGCAGACCCTATGGCTACACCTTC.

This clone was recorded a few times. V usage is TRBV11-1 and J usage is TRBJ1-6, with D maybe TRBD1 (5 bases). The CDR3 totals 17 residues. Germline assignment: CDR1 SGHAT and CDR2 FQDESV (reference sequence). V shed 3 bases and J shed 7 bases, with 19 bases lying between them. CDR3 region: CASSFGSRGSPNSPLHF. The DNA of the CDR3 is TGTGCCAGCAGCTTTGGATCCCGGGGGAGCCCCAATTCACCCCTCCACTTT.

CDR3 sequence reads: CASSPFRVYNPSPLHF. CDR3 coding DNA: TGTGCCAGCAGTCCCTTTCGAGTATATAATCCTTCACCCCTCCACTTT. This chain joins TRBV28 and TRBJ1-6; no clear D. The germline V gene has CDR1 MDHEN and CDR2 SYDVKM. The CDR3 spans 16 residues. With 5 bases removed from V and 9 bases from J, the gap between germline ends came to 20 bases.

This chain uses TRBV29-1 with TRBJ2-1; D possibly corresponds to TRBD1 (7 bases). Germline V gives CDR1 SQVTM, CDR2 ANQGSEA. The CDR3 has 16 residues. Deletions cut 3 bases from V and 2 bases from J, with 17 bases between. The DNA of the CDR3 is TGCAGCGTTGATTCGGCAGGGGGGAGGCCCTACAATGAGCAGTTCTTC. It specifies CSVDSAGGRPYNEQFF.

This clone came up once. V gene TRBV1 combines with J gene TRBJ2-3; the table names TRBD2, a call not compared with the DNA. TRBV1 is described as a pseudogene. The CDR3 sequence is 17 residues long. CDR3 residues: CTSSQGNGTPYTDTQYF. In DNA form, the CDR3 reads TGCACCAGCAGCCAAGGGAACGGGACTCCTTACACAGATACGCAGTATTTT.

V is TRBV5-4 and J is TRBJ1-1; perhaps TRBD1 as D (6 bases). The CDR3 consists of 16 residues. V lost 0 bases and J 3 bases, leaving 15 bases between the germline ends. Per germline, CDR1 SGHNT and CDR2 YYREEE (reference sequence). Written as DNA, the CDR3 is TGTGCCAGCAGCTTGGGCTCATGGGGGCGGGACACTGAAGCTTTCTTT. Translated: CASSLGSWGRDTEAFF.

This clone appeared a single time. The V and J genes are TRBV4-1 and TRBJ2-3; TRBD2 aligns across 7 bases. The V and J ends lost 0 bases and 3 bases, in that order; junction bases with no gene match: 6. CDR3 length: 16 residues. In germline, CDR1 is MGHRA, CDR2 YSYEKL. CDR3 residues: CASSQEGRGRTDTQYF. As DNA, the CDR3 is TGCGCCAGCAGCCAAGAAGGGAGGGGACGGACAGATACGCAGTATTTT.

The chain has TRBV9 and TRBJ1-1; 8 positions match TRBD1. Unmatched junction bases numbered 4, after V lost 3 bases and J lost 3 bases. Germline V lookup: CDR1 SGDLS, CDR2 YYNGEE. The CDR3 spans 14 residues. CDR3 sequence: CASSANRGDTEAFF. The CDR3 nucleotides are TGTGCCAGCAGCGCAAACAGGGGGGACACTGAAGCTTTCTTT.

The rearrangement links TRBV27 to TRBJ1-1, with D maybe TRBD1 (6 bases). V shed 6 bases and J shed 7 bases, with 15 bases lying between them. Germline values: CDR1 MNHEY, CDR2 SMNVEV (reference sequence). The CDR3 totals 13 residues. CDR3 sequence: CASSLSVGGEAFF. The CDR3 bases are TGTGCCAGCAGCCTCTCGGTAGGGGGTGAAGCTTTCTTT.

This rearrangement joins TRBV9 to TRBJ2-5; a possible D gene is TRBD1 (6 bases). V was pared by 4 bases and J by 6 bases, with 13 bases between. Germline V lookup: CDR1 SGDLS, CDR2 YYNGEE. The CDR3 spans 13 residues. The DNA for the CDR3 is TGTGCCAGCAGCCGGGACACCTCCCAGACCCAGTACTTC. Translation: CASSRDTSQTQYF.